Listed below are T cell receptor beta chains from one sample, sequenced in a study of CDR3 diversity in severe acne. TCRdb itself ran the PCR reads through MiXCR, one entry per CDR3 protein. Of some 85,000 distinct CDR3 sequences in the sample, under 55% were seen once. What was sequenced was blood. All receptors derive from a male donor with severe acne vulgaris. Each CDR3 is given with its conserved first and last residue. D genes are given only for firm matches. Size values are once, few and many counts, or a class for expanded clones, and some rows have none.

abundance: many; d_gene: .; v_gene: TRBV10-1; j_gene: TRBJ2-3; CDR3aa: CASSDGGTDTQYF; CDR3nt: TGCGCCAGCAGTGATGGTGGCACAGATACGCAGTATTTT
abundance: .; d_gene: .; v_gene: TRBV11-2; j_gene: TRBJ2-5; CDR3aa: CASSIAGSQETQYF; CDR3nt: TGTGCCAGCAGCATTGCGGGGAGCCAAGAGACCCAGTACTTC
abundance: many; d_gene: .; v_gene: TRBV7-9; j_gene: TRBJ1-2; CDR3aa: CASSHSADGGFYGYTF; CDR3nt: TGTGCCAGCAGCCACTCGGCCGACGGGGGATTCTATGGCTACACCTTC
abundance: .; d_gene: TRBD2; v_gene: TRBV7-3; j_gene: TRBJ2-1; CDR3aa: CASSFSGSSGHEGYF; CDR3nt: TGTGCCAGCAGCTTTAGCGGGAGCTCGGGCCATGAGGGGTACTTC
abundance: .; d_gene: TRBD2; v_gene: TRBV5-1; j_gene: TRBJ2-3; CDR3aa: CASSLSLAGGGDTQYF; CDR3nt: TGCGCCAGCAGCTTGTCCCTAGCGGGAGGGGGAGATACGCAGTATTTT
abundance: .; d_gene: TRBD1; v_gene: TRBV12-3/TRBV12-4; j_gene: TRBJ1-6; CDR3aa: CASSPGGGRYNSPLHF; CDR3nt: TGTGCCAGCAGTCCAGGGGGGGGACGTTATAATTCACCCCTCCACTTT
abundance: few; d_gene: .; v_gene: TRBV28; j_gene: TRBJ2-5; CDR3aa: CASSFGRPVPETQYF; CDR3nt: TGTGCCAGCAGTTTTGGCCGACCGGTCCCGGAGACCCAGTACTTC
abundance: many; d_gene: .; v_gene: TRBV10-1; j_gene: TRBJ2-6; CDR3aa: CATKMTEPSSGANVLTF; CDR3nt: TGCGCCACAAAAATGACAGAGCCCAGCTCTGGGGCCAACGTCCTGACTTTC
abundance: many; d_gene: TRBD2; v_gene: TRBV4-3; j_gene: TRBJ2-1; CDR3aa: CASSQQPSSGSYNEQFF; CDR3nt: TGCGCCAGCAGCCAACAACCTTCTAGCGGGAGTTACAATGAGCAGTTCTTC
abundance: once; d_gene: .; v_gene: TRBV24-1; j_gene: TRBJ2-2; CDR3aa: CATSAFHTGELFF; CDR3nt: TGTGCCACCAGTGCGTTCCACACCGGGGAGCTGTTTTTT
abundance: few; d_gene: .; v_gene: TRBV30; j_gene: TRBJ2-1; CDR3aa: CAWSATKNEQFF; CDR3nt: TGTGCCTGGAGTGCGACAAAGAATGAGCAGTTCTTC
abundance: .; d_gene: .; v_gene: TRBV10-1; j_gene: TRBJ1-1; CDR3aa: CASSWDDDEAFF; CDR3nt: TGCGCCAGCTCATGGGACGATGATGAAGCTTTCTTT
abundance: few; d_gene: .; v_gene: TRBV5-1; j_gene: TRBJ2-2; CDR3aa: CASSLGRNTGELSF; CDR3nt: TGCGCCAGCAGCTTGGGCAGGAACACCGGGGAGCTGTCTTTT
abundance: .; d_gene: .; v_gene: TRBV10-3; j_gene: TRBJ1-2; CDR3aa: CAISGDYVSYGYTF; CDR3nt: TGTGCCATCAGTGGGGACTACGTCTCCTATGGCTACACCTTC
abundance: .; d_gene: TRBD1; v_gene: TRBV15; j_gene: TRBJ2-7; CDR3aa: CATSRDGTEQYF; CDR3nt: TGTGCCACCAGCAGAGATGGGACAGAACAGTACTTC
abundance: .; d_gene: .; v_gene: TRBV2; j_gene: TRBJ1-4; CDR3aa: CASRRGKLFF; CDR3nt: TGTGCCAGCAGAAGGGGTAAACTGTTTTTT
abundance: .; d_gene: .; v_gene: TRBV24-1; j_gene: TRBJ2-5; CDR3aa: CATSDPQGWQETQYF; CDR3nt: TGTGCCACCAGTGATCCTCAGGGATGGCAAGAGACCCAGTACTTC
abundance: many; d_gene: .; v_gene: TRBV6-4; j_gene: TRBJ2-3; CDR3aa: CASSEKSTDTQYF; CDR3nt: TGTGCCAGCAGTGAAAAGAGCACAGATACGCAGTATTTT
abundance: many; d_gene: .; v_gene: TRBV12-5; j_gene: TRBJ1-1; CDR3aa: CASGLVLGRGDMNTEAFF; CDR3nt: TGTGCTAGTGGTTTGGTTCTCGGCAGGGGCGACATGAACACTGAAGCTTTCTTT
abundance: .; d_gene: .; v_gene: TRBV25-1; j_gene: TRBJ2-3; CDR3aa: CASSEPQGPDTQYF; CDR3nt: TGTGCCAGCAGTGAACCCCAGGGTCCAGATACGCAGTATTTT
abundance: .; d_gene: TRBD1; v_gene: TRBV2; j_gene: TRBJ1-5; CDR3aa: CASRHLTGGDQPQHF; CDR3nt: TGTGCCAGCAGGCACTTGACAGGGGGAGATCAGCCCCAGCATTTT
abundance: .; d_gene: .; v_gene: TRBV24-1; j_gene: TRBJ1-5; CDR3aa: CATVKEGGNQPQHF; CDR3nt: TGTGCCACGGTCAAGGAGGGAGGCAATCAGCCCCAGCATTTT
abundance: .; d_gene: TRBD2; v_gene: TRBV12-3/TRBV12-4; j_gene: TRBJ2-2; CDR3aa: CASSPEAGTGELFF; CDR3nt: TGTGCCAGCAGTCCCGAAGCGGGAACCGGGGAGCTGTTTTTT
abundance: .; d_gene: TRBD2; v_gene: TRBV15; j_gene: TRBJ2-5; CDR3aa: CATSERLADHETQYF; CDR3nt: TGTGCCACCAGCGAGCGACTAGCGGACCATGAGACCCAGTACTTC
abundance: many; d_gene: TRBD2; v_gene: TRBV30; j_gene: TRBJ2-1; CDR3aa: CAPKTGTSGSPDHHEQFF; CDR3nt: TGTGCCCCTAAAACCGGGACTAGCGGGAGCCCCGACCATCATGAGCAGTTCTTC
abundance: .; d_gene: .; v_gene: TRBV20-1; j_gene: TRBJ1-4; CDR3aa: CSARLMSNEKLFF; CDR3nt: TGCAGTGCTAGGTTGATGTCTAATGAAAAACTGTTTTTT
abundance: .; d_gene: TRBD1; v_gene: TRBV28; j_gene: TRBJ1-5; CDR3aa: CASRDRKETQHF; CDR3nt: TGTGCCAGCCGGGACAGGAAAGAGACCCAGCATTTT
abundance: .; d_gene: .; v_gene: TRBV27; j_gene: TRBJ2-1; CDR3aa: CASRTGQRYNEQFF; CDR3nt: TGTGCCAGCAGAACGGGACAAAGATACAATGAGCAGTTCTTC
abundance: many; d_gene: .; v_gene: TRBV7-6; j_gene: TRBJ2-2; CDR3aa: CASSFGGLINTGELFF; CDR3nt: TGTGCCAGCAGCTTTGGGGGTCTGATAAACACCGGGGAGCTGTTTTTT
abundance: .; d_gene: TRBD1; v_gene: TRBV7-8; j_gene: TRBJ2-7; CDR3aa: CASSPRTGGGEQYF; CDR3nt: TGTGCCAGCAGCCCCAGGACAGGGGGAGGCGAGCAGTACTTC
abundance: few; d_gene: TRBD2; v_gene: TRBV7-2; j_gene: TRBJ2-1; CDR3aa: CASSIGGAYNEQFF; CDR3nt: TGTGCCAGCAGTATCGGGGGGGCCTACAATGAGCAGTTCTTC
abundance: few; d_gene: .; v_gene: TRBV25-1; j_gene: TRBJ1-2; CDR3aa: CASSYGGYGQYGYTF; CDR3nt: TGTGCCAGCAGCTATGGGGGGTACGGTCAGTATGGCTACACCTTC
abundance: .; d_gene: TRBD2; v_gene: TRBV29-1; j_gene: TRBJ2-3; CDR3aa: CRSASGETDTQYF; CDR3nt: TGCCGCTCTGCCAGCGGGGAAACAGATACGCAGTATTTT
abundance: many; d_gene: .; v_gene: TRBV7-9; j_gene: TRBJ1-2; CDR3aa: CASSLGRGNYGYTF; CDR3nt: TGTGCCAGCAGCTTGGGCAGGGGAAACTATGGCTACACCTTC
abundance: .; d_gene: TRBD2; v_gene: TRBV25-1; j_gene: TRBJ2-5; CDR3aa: CASSCVPSTSGGETQYF; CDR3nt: TGTGCCAGCAGCTGCGTCCCCAGCACTAGCGGGGGAGAGACCCAGTACTTC
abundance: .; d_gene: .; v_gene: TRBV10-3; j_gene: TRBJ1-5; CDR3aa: CAISGVRGGQPQHF; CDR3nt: TGTGCCATCAGTGGCGTCAGGGGCGGTCAGCCCCAGCATTTT